This T cell receptor beta chain came from a study of beta chain features in type 1 diabetes. Study results and limitations: Patients' naive, central memory and Treg TCRB repertoires seemed closer to one another than those of healthy donors. All four CD4+ subsets of Type 1 diabetes patients contained TCRB CDR3s that were moderately but significantly shorter.

The CDR3 covers 13 residues. CDR1 is ENHRY, CDR2 SYGVKD, per germline. The V gene lost 9 bases and the J gene lost 0 bases, with 12 bases spanning the gap. Expressed TCRB transcripts were sequenced because the entire RNA isolate underwent reverse transcription. Method: immunoSEQ multiplex PCR; TCRdb's copy keeps in-frame clones and lacks some. This table has some 150,000 clones, about 9.4% appearing once. Concerning this clone itself: No antigen is known for it.

The sample consisted of naive CD4+ T cells from blood. The rearrangement links TRBV10-3 to TRBJ2-7; D possibly corresponds to TRBD1 (6 bases). This TCR came from a man younger than 35 in good health. DNA of the CDR3: TGTGCCATAAGTAGGGACACCTCCTACGAGCAGTACTTC. Translated: CAISRDTSYEQYF.